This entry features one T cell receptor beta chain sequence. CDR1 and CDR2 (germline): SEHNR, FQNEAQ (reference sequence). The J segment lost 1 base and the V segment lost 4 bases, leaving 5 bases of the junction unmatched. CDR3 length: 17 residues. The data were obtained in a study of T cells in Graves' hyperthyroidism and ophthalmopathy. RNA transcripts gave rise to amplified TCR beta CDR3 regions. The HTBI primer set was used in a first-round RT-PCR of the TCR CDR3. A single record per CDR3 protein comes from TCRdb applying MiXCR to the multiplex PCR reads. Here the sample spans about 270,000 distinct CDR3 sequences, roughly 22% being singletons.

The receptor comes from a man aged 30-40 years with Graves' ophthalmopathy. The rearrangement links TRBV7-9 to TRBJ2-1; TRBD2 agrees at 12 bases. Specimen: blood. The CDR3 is CASSSTSGRFSYNEQFF. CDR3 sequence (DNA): TGTGCCAGCAGCTCGACTAGCGGGAGATTTTCCTACAATGAGCAGTTCTTC.